This T cell receptor (beta chain) was recovered during a study of blood T cell repertoires in COVID-19. Study summary: From the United States, Italy and Spain came samples of acute and convalescent COVID-19. The cDNA or gDNA used as material had been derived from T cells, B-cell-depleted T cells, or PBMCs.

This CDR3 spans 11 amino acids. V was shortened by 4 bases and J by 15 bases, with 13 bases between the two germline ends. In the original workflow: Estimation of nucleated cell counts relied on the amplification of reference gene primers. The table came from immunoSEQ multiplex PCR; TCRdb's copy has only in-frame clones and leaves some out. V and J calls and clone size are as listed in that table; D and trimming were resolved from the DNA. Seen here are some 110,000 clones, approximately 83% observed once, and the top ten hold around 3.9%. The TCR was taken from a man aged 45-65 years with acute or convalescent COVID-19. The sequencing sample was made of peripheral blood. This rearrangement joins TRBV12-3 or TRBV12-4 to TRBJ2-1; D remains unclear. The CDR3 nucleotides read TGTGCCAGCAGTTACCTAGGTCTAAGGTTCTTC. Translation: CASSYLGLRFF.